This is a list of T cell receptor beta chains from one sample in a study of cytomegalovirus exposure and HLA in healthy donors. The method was immunoSEQ multiplex PCR; TCRdb's version includes in-frame clones alone and lacks a portion of them. The sample shows fewer than 45,000 clones, and 1.8% sits with its ten largest clones. Material: PBMCs. These receptors all come from a woman aged 30 to 39 in good health and CMV-seronegative. Each CDR3 is given with its conserved first and last residue. A D gene is named only where the DNA matches it firmly.

J	D	V	CDR3	DNA
TRBJ1-2	TRBD1	TRBV6-5	CASSYSRPGGFGYTF	TGTGCCAGCAGTTACTCGAGGCCAGGGGGCTTTGGCTACACCTTC
TRBJ2-7	-	TRBV7-3	CASSLMASSYEQYF	TGTGCCAGCAGCTTAATGGCTAGCTCCTACGAGCAGTACTTC
TRBJ1-1	-	TRBV19	CASTSDRFTEAFF	-
TRBJ1-1	TRBD1	TRBV9	CASSVLDRGGTEAFF	TGTGCCAGCAGCGTACTTGACAGGGGTGGTACTGAAGCTTTCTTT
TRBJ1-2	TRBD1	TRBV28	CASRRHQGVGGYTF	TGTGCCAGCAGACGACACCAGGGGGTGGGGGGCTACACCTTC
TRBJ1-5	-	TRBV18	CASSPLSSPDAAQHF	TGTGCCAGCTCACCACTGTCCTCACCCGACGCGGCCCAGCATTTT
TRBJ2-3	TRBD2	TRBV7-2	CASSLKLAGTSTDTQYF	TGTGCCAGCAGCCTAAAGCTAGCGGGAACTAGCACAGATACGCAGTATTTT
TRBJ1-1	-	TRBV6-5	CASIKKIRDTEDFF	TGTGCCAGCATCAAAAAAATCAGGGATACTGAAGATTTCTTT
TRBJ2-1	-	TRBV18	CASSPSGTQRNNEQFF	TGTGCCAGCTCACCCTCCGGGACTCAACGAAACAATGAGCAGTTCTTC
TRBJ2-2	-	TRBV7-7	CASRGTNTGELFF	TGTGCTAGCCGGGGGACGAACACCGGGGAGCTGTTTTTT
TRBJ1-1	-	TRBV6-6	CAREQGLNTEAFF	TGTGCCAGGGAACAGGGTTTGAACACTGAAGCTTTCTTT
TRBJ1-4	-	TRBV4-1	CASSQTGINEKLFF	TGCGCCAGCAGCCAAACAGGGATTAATGAAAAACTGTTTTTT
TRBJ2-1	TRBD1	TRBV4-3	CASSQGAVGTGVRNEQFF	TGCGCCAGCAGCCAGGGAGCAGTGGGGACAGGGGTGAGGAATGAGCAGTTCTTC
TRBJ2-7	-	TRBV18	CASSPDRNSYEQYF	TGTGCCAGCTCACCCGACAGGAACTCCTACGAGCAGTACTTC
TRBJ1-1	TRBD1	TRBV18	CASSPLPGQGAWGTEAFF	TGTGCCAGCTCACCCCTTCCCGGACAGGGGGCTTGGGGCACTGAAGCTTTCTTT